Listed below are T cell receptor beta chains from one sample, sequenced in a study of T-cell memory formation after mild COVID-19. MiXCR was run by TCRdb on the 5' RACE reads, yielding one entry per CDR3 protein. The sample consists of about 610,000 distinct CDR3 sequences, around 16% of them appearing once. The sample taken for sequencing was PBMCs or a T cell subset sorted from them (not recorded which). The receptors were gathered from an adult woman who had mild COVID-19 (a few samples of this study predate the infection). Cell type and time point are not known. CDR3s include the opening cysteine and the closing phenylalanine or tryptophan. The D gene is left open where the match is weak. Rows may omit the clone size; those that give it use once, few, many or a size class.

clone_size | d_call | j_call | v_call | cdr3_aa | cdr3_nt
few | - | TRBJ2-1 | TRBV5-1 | CASSWPPEGAYNEQFF | TGCGCCAGCAGCTGGCCACCGGAGGGGGCCTACAATGAGCAGTTCTTC
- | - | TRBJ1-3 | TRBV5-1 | CASSPGDGEDTIYF | TGCGCCAGCAGCCCTGGGGATGGAGAGGACACCATATATTTT
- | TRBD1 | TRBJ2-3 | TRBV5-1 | CASSLGIGQGTDTQYF | TGCGCCAGCAGCTTGGGTATTGGACAGGGCACAGATACGCAGTATTTT
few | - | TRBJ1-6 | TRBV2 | CASSDLRAPLHF | TGTGCCAGCAGTGACCTTAGGGCACCCCTCCACTTT
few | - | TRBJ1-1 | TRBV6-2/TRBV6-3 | CASSYDFDSVAFF | TGTGCCAGCAGTTACGACTTTGACAGTGTCGCTTTCTTT
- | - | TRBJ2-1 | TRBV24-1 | CATSGLGSGPSTSYNEQFF | TGTGCCACCAGTGGCCTAGGCTCAGGACCCTCGACCTCCTACAATGAGCAGTTCTTC
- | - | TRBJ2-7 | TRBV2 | CASSVRLDYEQYF | TGTGCCAGCAGCGTCCGTCTAGACTACGAGCAGTACTTC
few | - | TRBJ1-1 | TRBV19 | CASSTWTGNTEAFF | TGTGCCAGTAGTACCTGGACGGGGAACACTGAAGCTTTCTTT
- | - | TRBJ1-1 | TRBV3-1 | CASSQDLAPGAFF | TGTGCCAGCAGCCAAGATTTGGCCCCGGGGGCTTTCTTT
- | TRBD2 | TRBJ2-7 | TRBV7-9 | CASSLGLAGEYEQYF | TGTGCCAGCAGCTTAGGACTAGCGGGAGAGTACGAGCAGTACTTC
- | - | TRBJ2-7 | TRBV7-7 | CASSLAEGSYEQYF | TGTGCCAGCAGCTTAGCGGAGGGGTCCTACGAGCAGTACTTC
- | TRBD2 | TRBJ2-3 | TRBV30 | CAWGPGTSGSTDTQYF | TGTGCCTGGGGCCCCGGGACTAGCGGGAGCACAGATACGCAGTATTTT
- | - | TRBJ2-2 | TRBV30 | CAWHSGPGELFF | TGTGCCTGGCACTCCGGGCCCGGGGAGCTGTTTTTT
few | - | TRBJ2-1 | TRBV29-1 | CSVEVQNEQFF | TGCAGCGTTGAGGTACAGAATGAGCAGTTCTTC
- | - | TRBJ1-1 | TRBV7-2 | CASSLALGRGNTEAFF | TGTGCCAGCAGCTTAGCCCTCGGCAGGGGGAACACTGAAGCTTTCTTT
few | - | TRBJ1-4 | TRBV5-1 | CASSLAAERQANEKLFF | TGCGCCAGCAGCTTGGCCGCAGAAAGGCAGGCTAATGAAAAACTGTTTTTT
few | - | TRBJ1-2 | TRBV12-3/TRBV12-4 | CASSLAEGLGYTF | TGTGCCAGCAGTTTAGCAGAGGGTCTTGGCTACACCTTC
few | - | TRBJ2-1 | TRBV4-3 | CASSQGQGYYNEQFF | TGCGCCAGCAGCCAGGGGCAGGGGTACTACAATGAGCAGTTCTTC
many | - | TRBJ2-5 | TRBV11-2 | CASSPRRPQETQYF | TGTGCCAGCAGCCCACGACGACCCCAAGAGACCCAGTACTTC
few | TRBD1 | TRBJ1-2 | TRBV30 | CAWSLGQGETF | TGTGCCTGGAGTCTTGGACAGGGTGAAACCTTC
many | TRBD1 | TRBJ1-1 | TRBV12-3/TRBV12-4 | CASSVGQGDTEAFF | TGTGCCAGCAGTGTGGGACAGGGGGACACTGAAGCTTTCTTT
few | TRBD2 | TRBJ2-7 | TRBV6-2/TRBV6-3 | CASTLRTSGRSYEQYF | TGTGCCAGCACCCTGAGGACTAGCGGGAGGTCCTACGAGCAGTACTTC
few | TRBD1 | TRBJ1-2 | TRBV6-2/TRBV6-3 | CASRRQGASTGYTF | TGTGCCAGCAGAAGACAGGGGGCGAGTACGGGCTACACCTTC
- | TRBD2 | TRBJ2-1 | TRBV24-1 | CATSLGTSGFNEQFF | TGTGCCACCAGTCTAGGGACTAGCGGGTTCAATGAGCAGTTCTTC
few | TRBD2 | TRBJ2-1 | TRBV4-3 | CASSQGFIVGGGGGNEQFF | TGCGCCAGCAGCCAAGGATTCATCGTCGGCGGGGGGGGAGGCAATGAGCAGTTCTTC
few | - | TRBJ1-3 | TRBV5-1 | CASSLRTASSGNTIYF | TGCGCCAGCAGCCTAAGGACGGCTAGCTCTGGAAACACCATATATTTT
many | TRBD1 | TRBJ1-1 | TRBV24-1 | CATSGTDRANTEAFF | TGTGCCACCAGTGGAACGGACAGGGCGAACACTGAAGCTTTCTTT
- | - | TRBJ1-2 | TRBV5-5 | CASGDRAGLYGYTF | TGTGCCAGCGGCGATCGTGCGGGGTTATATGGCTACACCTTC
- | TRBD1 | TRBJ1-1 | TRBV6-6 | CASSSGTGERAEAFF | TGTGCCAGCAGTTCGGGGACAGGGGAACGGGCTGAAGCTTTCTTT
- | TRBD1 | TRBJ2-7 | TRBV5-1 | CASSSGQTRGEQCF | TGCGCCAGCAGCTCGGGACAGACCCGAGGGGAGCAGTGCTTC
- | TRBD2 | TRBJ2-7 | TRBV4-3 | CASSLGQVREGSYEQYF | TGCGCCAGCAGCCTAGGGCAGGTGCGGGAGGGCTCCTACGAGCAGTACTTC